Reported below is one T cell receptor (beta chain). The sample is drawn from a study of blood T cell repertoires in COVID-19. Here immunoSEQ multiplex PCR was the method, and the copy in TCRdb shows in-frame clones only, minus some. Of about 170,000 clones in the sample, approximately 86% were seen once. The CDR3 consists of 14 residues. V lost 1 base, J lost 8 bases, and 14 bases lay in between. The germline CDR1 and CDR2 sequences are LGHDT and YNNKEL (reference sequence). The clonotype originates from a woman at least 80 years old in a cohort sampled during active or convalescent COVID-19. J is TRBJ1-2 and V is TRBV3-1 (or the pseudogene TRBV3-2); D gene unclear. Material: peripheral blood. The CDR3 DNA follows: TGTGCCAGCAGCCAAGGGGAGGGAGGATGGGGCTACACCTTC. It is translated as CASSQGEGGWGYTF.